A single sample is the source of the 23 T cell receptor beta chains below, sequenced in a study of T cell responses to AZD1222 COVID-19 vaccine. Libraries were prepared by immunoSEQ multiplex PCR; TCRdb keeps only in-frame clonotypes and omits some of them. The sample has 100,000 to 150,000 clones, approximately 90% seen once. Sequenced material: peripheral blood, taken 28 days after the second AZD1222 dose. These receptor sequences come from an adult who received the AZD1222 COVID-19 vaccine.

The V and J genes are TRBV15 and TRBJ2-5; D unclear. Germline V gene lookup returns CDR1 LNHNV and CDR2 YYDKDF (reference sequence). This CDR3 region has 12 residues. V was clipped by 1 base and J by 4 bases, with 4 bases between them. The CDR3: CATSRVPETQYF. The CDR3 DNA follows: TGTGCCACCAGCAGAGTCCCAGAGACCCAGTACTTC.

This clone was counted once. The chain employs TRBV3-1 (or the pseudogene TRBV3-2) and TRBJ1-1; D is perhaps TRBD1 (5 bases). CDR3 size: 13 residues. The V gene lost 5 bases and the J gene lost 3 bases, with 10 bases spanning the gap. The germline gives CDR1 LGHDT, CDR2 YNNKEL (reference sequence). The CDR3 region is CASSYGGDTEAFF. The CDR3 region has the DNA TGTGCCAGCAGCTATGGGGGGGACACTGAAGCTTTCTTT.

The rearrangement uses TRBV15 and TRBJ1-5; a possible D gene is TRBD1 (5 bases). The CDR3 is 15 amino acids. Germline CDR1 LNHNV, CDR2 YYDKDF (reference sequence). Trimming stripped 0 bases from V and 3 bases from J, with 9 bases between. CDR3 sequence: CATSRDRGFNQPQHF. CDR3 bases: TGTGCCACCAGCAGAGATAGGGGATTCAATCAGCCCCAGCATTTT.

This chain links TRBV19 with TRBJ2-7; tentative D call: TRBD1 (6 bases). Germline CDR1 LNHDA, CDR2 SQIVND (reference sequence). This CDR3 has 14 amino acids. Trimming removed 4 bases from V and 3 bases from J, with 13 bases in between. The CDR3 nucleotides are TGTGCCAGTAGTAGTTCAGACAGGAACTACGAGCAGTACTTC. It encodes CASSSSDRNYEQYF.

The gene calls are TRBV7-9 and TRBJ1-1, with no clear D. The CDR3 has 11 amino acids. Germline V gene lookup returns CDR1 SEHNR and CDR2 FQNEAQ (reference sequence). Trimming stripped 1 base from V and 11 bases from J, with 8 bases between. The CDR3 sequence: CASSLGTPAFF. The CDR3 region has the DNA TGTGCCAGCAGCTTAGGGACCCCGGCTTTCTTT.

This clone was seen only once. The chain links TRBV29-1 to TRBJ2-7, with D possibly called TRBD1 or TRBD2 (7 bases each). The CDR3 consists of 15 residues. V was clipped by 3 bases and J by 3 bases, with 18 bases between them. Germline CDR1 SQVTM, CDR2 ANQGSEA. CDR3 residues: CSVERGSGGYYEQYF. DNA of the CDR3: TGCAGCGTTGAGCGGGGGTCAGGGGGTTACTACGAGCAGTACTTC.

V and J are TRBV7-2 and TRBJ1-2; tentatively, D is TRBD1 (6 bases). Germline CDR1 reads SGHTA; CDR2 reads FQGNSA. V was shortened by 0 bases and J by 7 bases, with 9 bases between the two germline ends. This CDR3 contains 13 residues. This CDR3 reads CASSLATGGGYTF. CDR3 DNA sequence: TGTGCCAGCAGCTTAGCGACAGGTGGTGGCTACACCTTC. Full variable domain (rest looked up from reference TRBV7-2 and TRBJ1-2): GAGVSQSPSNKVTEKGKDVELRCDPISGHTALYWYRQSLGQGLEFLIYFQGNSAPDKSGLPSDRFSAERTGGSVSTLTIQRTQQEDSAVYLCASSLATGGGYTFGSGTRLTVV.

V is TRBV7-9 and J is TRBJ2-5; 11 bases match TRBD2. CDR1 is SEHNR, CDR2 FQNEAQ, per germline (reference sequence). There are 16 residues in the CDR3. V lost 5 bases to trimming and J lost 4 bases; unmatched junction nucleotides: 9. CDR3 protein: CASSPRLAGNVETQYF. In nucleotides, the CDR3 is TGTGCCAGCAGCCCTCGACTAGCGGGAAATGTAGAGACCCAGTACTTC.

This clone has more than one count but fewer than ten. The chain links TRBV30 to TRBJ1-2; D ambiguous. The germline V and J ends were trimmed by 0 bases and 8 bases, with 13 bases remaining between them. The CDR3 covers 13 residues. The germline gives CDR1 GTSNPN, CDR2 SVGIG (reference sequence). The CDR3 nucleotides read TGTGCCTGGAGTGTCATTTTAGGCGCGGGCTACACCTTC. As protein: CAWSVILGAGYTF.

This clone was counted a single time. This chain links TRBV2 with TRBJ1-5; D remains ambiguous. Germline V gives CDR1 SNHLY, CDR2 FYNNEI. Trimming left V 3 bases short and J 0 bases short, with 18 bases between. The CDR3 is 18 residues long. The DNA of the CDR3 is TGTGCCAGCAGTGACGGGTGGTCGGACCAATATAGCAATCAGCCCCAGCATTTT. Translating it yields CASSDGWSDQYSNQPQHF.

This clone was detected only a few times. CDR3 nucleotide sequence: TGTGCCAGCAGCCAAGGTGACAGGGGAGCTTACAATGAGCAGTTCTTC. Translated: CASSQGDRGAYNEQFF. The chain recombines TRBV4-2 with TRBJ2-1, with 8 nucleotides matching TRBD1. The CDR3 runs to 16 residues. From germline, CDR1 is LGHNA and CDR2 YNFKEQ. The J segment lost 4 bases and the V segment lost 1 base, leaving 6 bases of the junction unmatched.

The chain uses TRBV3-1 (or the pseudogene TRBV3-2) and TRBJ2-7, with TRBD2 as a possible D gene (5 bases). The V end lost 4 bases, the J end lost 2 bases, and 12 bases lay between the germline ends. Per the germline V gene, CDR1 is LGHDT and CDR2 is YNNKEL (reference sequence). There are 14 residues in the CDR3. CDR3 sequence: CASSRGLFPYEQYF. CDR3 sequence (DNA): TGTGCCAGCAGCCGCGGACTTTTTCCCTACGAGCAGTACTTC.

The chain is built from TRBV6-5 and TRBJ1-5; D remains unclear. The CDR3 has 13 amino acids. Trimming took 4 bases from V and 4 from J, leaving 8 bases between them. Germline assignment: CDR1 MNHEY and CDR2 SVGAGI. DNA of the CDR3: TGTGCCAGCAGTTCGGGATTGAATCAGCCCCAGCATTTT. This codes for CASSSGLNQPQHF.

This clone appeared a single time. The chain has TRBV7-3 and TRBJ2-3; D is perhaps TRBD1 or TRBD2 (5 bases each). This CDR3 region has 14 residues. Trimming stripped 5 bases from V and 2 bases from J, with 11 bases between. The germline V gene encodes CDR1 SGHTA and CDR2 FQGTGA. The CDR3 DNA follows: TGTGCCAGCAGCCTAGGGACCTACACAGATACGCAGTATTTT. The encoded protein is CASSLGTYTDTQYF. Supplemented by reference TRBV7-3 and TRBJ2-3, the full variable domain reads GAGVSQTPSNKVTEKGKYVELRCDPISGHTALYWYRQSLGQGPEFLIYFQGTGAADDSGLPNDRFFAVRPEGSVSTLKIQRTERGDSAVYLCASSLGTYTDTQYFGPGTRLTVL.

This chain connects TRBV19 to TRBJ1-1; D is unresolved. CDR3 length: 12 residues. From germline, CDR1 is LNHDA and CDR2 SQIVND (reference sequence). V was clipped by 5 bases and J by 0 bases, with 4 bases between them. CDR3 bases: TGTGCCAGTAGTTTTGTGAACACTGAAGCTTTCTTT. Translation: CASSFVNTEAFF.

This chain links TRBV24-1 with TRBJ2-7; a weak D match, TRBD2 (5 bases). The CDR3 is 15 amino acids. Per the germline V gene, CDR1 is KGHDR and CDR2 is SFDVKD. Trimming took 0 bases from V and 3 from J, leaving 11 bases between them. Here the CDR3 reads CATSDLEQRVYEQYF. For the CDR3, the DNA is TGTGCCACCAGTGATTTGGAACAGAGGGTCTACGAGCAGTACTTC.

The V gene is TRBV24-1, the J gene TRBJ1-2; TRBD1 is a possible D gene (6 bases). The germline V and J ends were trimmed by 9 bases and 4 bases, with 17 bases remaining between them. This CDR3 spans 14 amino acids. Germline V gene lookup returns CDR1 KGHDR and CDR2 SFDVKD. The CDR3 DNA sequence: TGTGCCACCGCGCCTGCAGGGGCGGGCTATGGCTACACCTTC. Its translation: CATAPAGAGYGYTF.

This clone is judged medium-sized. The gene calls are TRBV5-1 and TRBJ1-2; TRBD1 might be the D (5 bases). Trimming took 0 bases from V and 3 from J, leaving 6 bases between them. CDR3 length equals 13 residues. CDR1 is SGHRS, CDR2 YFSETQ, per germline. CDR3 loop: CASSLVGDYGYTF. CDR3 DNA: TGCGCCAGCAGCTTGGTAGGGGACTATGGCTACACCTTC. Using reference TRBV5-1 and TRBJ1-2 for the parts outside the CDR3, the full variable domain is KAGVTQTPRYLIKTRGQQVTLSCSPISGHRSVSWYQQTPGQGLQFLFEYFSETQRNKGNFPGRFSGRQFSNSRSEMNVSTLELGDSALYLCASSLVGDYGYTFGSGTRLTVV.

The chain joins TRBV5-1 to TRBJ1-4, with D possibly TRBD1 on 5 matching bases. The germline gives CDR1 SGHRS, CDR2 YFSETQ. With 4 bases removed from V and 7 bases from J, the gap between germline ends came to 17 bases. CDR3 size: 15 residues. DNA of the CDR3: TGCGCCAGCAGCACGGGCAGGGAACGACCTGAAAAACTGTTTTTT. It specifies CASSTGRERPEKLFF.

The gene calls are TRBV28 and TRBJ2-7; D is ambiguous. The ends were cut back, 3 bases at V and 2 bases at J, with 23 bases in the middle. The CDR3 consists of 18 residues. The germline CDR1 and CDR2 sequences are MDHEN and SYDVKM. CDR3 loop: CASSLGLSQRPTTYEQYF. In DNA form, the CDR3 reads TGTGCCAGCAGTTTGGGCCTCTCCCAGAGACCAACAACCTACGAGCAGTACTTC.

The rearrangement joins TRBV7-3 to TRBJ2-1; D tentatively reads TRBD1 or TRBD2 (5 bases each). Germline V gives CDR1 SGHTA, CDR2 FQGTGA. The CDR3 runs 14 residues. Between the trimmed V and J ends, which lost 2 bases and 10 bases, there was a span of 15 bases. The CDR3 region is CASSLGGGAEEQFF. The CDR3 DNA reads as TGTGCCAGCAGCTTAGGTGGGGGAGCCGAGGAGCAGTTCTTC.

This sequence joins TRBV5-6 and TRBJ2-7, with unresolved D. This CDR3 comprises 14 residues. Germline assignment: CDR1 SGHDT and CDR2 YYEEEE. Trimming removed 0 bases at V and 4 bases at J, with 11 bases between. The CDR3 DNA reads as TGTGCCAGCAGCTTGGAAGGGCCGACGTACGAGCAGTACTTC. It is translated as CASSLEGPTYEQYF. The full variable domain, rest sourced from reference TRBV5-6 and TRBJ2-7, is DAGVTQSPTHLIKTRGQQVTLRCSPKSGHDTVSWYQQALGQGPQFIFQYYEEEERQRGNFPDRFSGHQFPNYSSELNVNALLLGDSALYLCASSLEGPTYEQYFGPGTRLTVT.

J is TRBJ1-1 and V is TRBV10-3; 8 bases align to TRBD1. Looked up from germline, CDR1 is ENHRY and CDR2 is SYGVKD. CDR3 size: 15 residues. J gave up 4 bases and V 6 bases, and 10 bases lay outside the gene matches. CDR3 loop: CAIRTTGGIGTEAFF. Here the CDR3 DNA reads TGTGCCATCAGAACTACAGGGGGAATAGGCACTGAAGCTTTCTTT.